A single sample is the source of the 30 T cell receptor beta chains below, sequenced in a study of T cells in Graves' hyperthyroidism and ophthalmopathy. TCR beta CDR3 sequences were amplified from RNA transcripts. Initially, a first-round RT-PCR of the TCR CDR3 employed the HTBI primer set. TCRdb analysed the multiplex PCR reads with MiXCR anew, one entry per CDR3 protein. The sample has about 580,000 distinct CDR3 sequences, roughly 50% seen once. The sample consisted of peripheral blood or thyroid tissue (not recorded which). The receptors originated from a woman younger than 35 with Graves' hyperthyroidism.

The sample holds many counts of this clonotype. The rearrangement uses TRBV29-1 and TRBJ1-3; TRBD1 might be the D (5 bases). The CDR3 has 12 residues. Germline-derived CDR1 and CDR2 are SQVTM and ANQGSEA. CDR3 nucleotide sequence: TGCTCCGGGGGTTTCTCTGGAAACACCATATATTTT. Its translation is CSGGFSGNTIYF.

This clonotype was counted a single time. The chain has TRBV29-1 and TRBJ1-1; tentative D call: TRBD1 (5 bases). V lost 8 bases and J lost 2, with 18 bases in between. Per the germline V gene, CDR1 is SQVTM and CDR2 is ANQGSEA. This CDR3 is built from 14 residues. CDR3 DNA sequence: TGCAGCTTAAGGCGGGGGAGTAAAAACACTGAAGCTTTCTTT. This encodes CSLRRGSKNTEAFF. The whole variable domain, filled in from reference TRBV29-1 and TRBJ1-1, reads SAVISQKPSRDICQRGTSLTIQCQVDSQVTMMFWYRQQPGQSLTLIATANQGSEATYESGFVIDKFPISRPNLTFSTLTVSNMSPEDSSIYLCSLRRGSKNTEAFFGQGTRLTVV.

Of note for this clonotype: An end of the junction does not agree with germline; a read error may underlie this. The chain couples TRBV10-3 to TRBJ1-1; TRBD1 is a possible D gene (6 bases). CDR1 is ENHRY, CDR2 SYGVKD, per germline. The CDR3 is 16 residues long. The CDR3 bases are TGTGCCAGCAGTTACCTCCCGGGACATATGAACACTGAAGCTTTCTTT. As protein: CASSYLPGHMNTEAFF.

This clonotype was seen ten or more times. The chain recombines TRBV29-1 with TRBJ1-2, with 11 bases fitting TRBD1. The CDR3 runs to 14 residues. From germline, CDR1 is SQVTM and CDR2 ANQGSEA. The V and J ends lost 4 bases and 4 bases, in that order; junction bases with no gene match: 5. The CDR3 bases are TGCAGCGTTGGCCGAGGGACAGGGGGCTATGGCTACACCTTC. It specifies CSVGRGTGGYGYTF.

In its sample, this clonotype was seen once. This chain connects TRBV25-1 to TRBJ2-3, with TRBD2 identical over 8 bases. In germline, CDR1 is MGHDK, CDR2 SYGVNS. The CDR3 runs to 15 residues. The CDR3 loop reads CAREAVAGNTDTQYF. CDR3 DNA: TGTGCTAGAGAGGCTGTAGCGGGGAACACAGATACGCAGTATTTT.

In its sample, this clonotype was seen a few times. The chain employs TRBV29-1 and TRBJ2-1, with no clear D. Germline V gene data show CDR1 as SQVTM and CDR2 as ANQGSEA. CDR3 length: 15 amino acids. V lost 0 bases, J lost 8 bases, and 17 bases lay in between. CDR3 protein: CSVEDLEGPVDEQFF. In DNA, the CDR3 is TGCAGCGTTGAAGATTTGGAAGGCCCGGTCGATGAGCAGTTCTTC.

The rearrangement uses TRBV19 and TRBJ2-5; D gene unclear. Germline V CDR1 and CDR2: LNHDA, SQIVND (reference sequence). The CDR3 runs 12 residues. The ends were cut back, 1 base at V and 9 bases at J, with 9 bases in the middle. In DNA, the CDR3 is TGTGCCAGTAGTATAGGGTCAGCAGCCCAGTACTTC. Translation: CASSIGSAAQYF.

This clonotype was observed at least ten times. The chain is built from TRBV20-1 and TRBJ1-2, with 10 bases aligning to TRBD1. Per germline, CDR1 DFQATT and CDR2 SNEGSKA (reference sequence). The ends lost 6 bases at V and 5 bases at J; junction bases unmatched: 6. The CDR3 runs 13 residues. CDR3 sequence (DNA): TGCAGTGCCACAGACAGGGGGCGTTATGGCTACACCTTC. Encoded protein: CSATDRGRYGYTF.

There are a few counts of this clonotype. The chain combines TRBV6-6 with TRBJ1-5, with 10 bases identical to TRBD1. V gave up 6 bases and J gave up 9 bases; unmatched junction bases: 8. The V gene's germline CDR1 is MNHNY and CDR2 SVGAGI (reference sequence). The length of the CDR3 is 14 residues. The CDR3 here is CASRDGQGGRPQHF. The CDR3 DNA sequence: TGTGCCAGCAGGGACGGACAGGGGGGTCGGCCCCAGCATTTT.

This chain links TRBV5-8 with TRBJ1-6; 9 nucleotides line up with TRBD1. Germline loops: CDR1 SGHTS, CDR2 YDEGEE. With V trimmed by 4 bases and J by 7 bases, 6 bases remained unmatched. The CDR3 is 15 residues long. The CDR3 region has the DNA TGTGCCAGCAGCCCGGGACAGGGATTGAATTCACCCCTCCACTTT. Protein sequence: CASSPGQGLNSPLHF.

The chain couples TRBV20-1 to TRBJ2-6; D uncertain. V shed 3 bases and J shed 5 bases, with 11 bases lying between them. Germline CDR1 and CDR2: DFQATT and SNEGSKA (reference sequence). CDR3 length equals 14 residues. CDR3 loop: CSARTHYRANVLTF. The CDR3, as DNA: TGCAGTGCTAGGACCCACTACAGGGCCAACGTCCTGACTTTC.

The chain has TRBV7-9 and TRBJ1-5; D is perhaps TRBD1 (6 bases). The CDR3 runs 14 residues. The germline gives CDR1 SEHNR, CDR2 FQNEAQ (reference sequence). Trimming removed 1 base at V and 14 bases at J, with 18 bases between. The CDR3: CASSLGGANDNEHF. The CDR3 nucleotides are TGTGCCAGCAGCTTAGGGGGGGCTAACGACAATGAGCATTTT.

Comments on this clonotype: It may be a read error: a sequence one base away is much more abundant. The rearrangement joins TRBV19 to TRBJ2-7; D might be TRBD2 (5 bases). The CDR3 contains 14 residues. Deletions cut 8 bases from V and 7 bases from J, with 21 bases between. In germline, CDR1 is LNHDA, CDR2 SQIVND (reference sequence). CDR3 sequence reads: CASGTLGNSREQYF. The DNA for the CDR3 is TGTGCCAGTGGAACACTAGGAAACAGCCGGGAGCAGTACTTC. Supplemented by reference TRBV19 and TRBJ2-7, the full variable domain reads DGGITQSPKYLFRKEGQNVTLSCEQNLNHDAMYWYRQDPGQGLRLIYYSQIVNDFQKGDIAEGYSVSREKKESFPLTVTSAQKNPTAFYLCASGTLGNSREQYFGPGTRLTVT.

This clonotype is a singleton in its sample. V is TRBV15 and J is TRBJ1-5, with 7 bases that match TRBD1. V lost 3 bases to trimming and J lost 3 bases; unmatched junction nucleotides: 5. The CDR3 spans 15 residues. Germline assignment: CDR1 LNHNV and CDR2 YYDKDF (reference sequence). The CDR3 DNA reads TGTGCCACCAGCAGTCCGGGACAGAACAATCAGCCCCAGCATTTT. Its translation is CATSSPGQNNQPQHF.

The chain uses TRBV7-9 and TRBJ2-5; 8 nucleotides align to TRBD2. This CDR3 spans 16 amino acids. After removal of 5 bases from V and 1 base from J, the junction contained 9 bases not matched to a gene. CDR1 SEHNR and CDR2 FQNEAQ come from the germline V gene (reference sequence). CDR3 sequence reads: CASSGKQTSGQETQYF. DNA for the CDR3: TGTGCCAGCAGCGGAAAACAAACTAGCGGCCAAGAGACCCAGTACTTC.

The chain joins TRBV29-1 to TRBJ1-1; D is uncertain. Trimming shortened V by 5 bases and J by 1 base, and 8 bases separated the two germline ends. The CDR3 contains 12 residues. Germline lookup yields CDR1 SQVTM and CDR2 ANQGSEA. The CDR3 loop reads CSVRSGNTEAFF. CDR3 nucleotide sequence: TGCAGCGTTCGCAGCGGGAACACTGAAGCTTTCTTT.

Ten or more counts support this clonotype. J is TRBJ2-6 and V is TRBV7-9; D remains ambiguous. Deletions cut 3 bases from V and 0 bases from J, with 6 bases between. Germline assignment: CDR1 SEHNR and CDR2 FQNEAQ (reference sequence). CDR3 size: 15 residues. The CDR3 nucleotides read TGTGCCAGCAGCTTGTTTGGCTCTGGGGCCAACGTCCTGACTTTC. Its translation is CASSLFGSGANVLTF.

This chain connects TRBV12-5 to TRBJ2-5; D possibly corresponds to TRBD2 (6 bases). The V and J ends lost 3 bases and 3 bases respectively, with 14 bases between them. The CDR3 consists of 15 residues. Looked up from germline, CDR1 is LGHNT and CDR2 is FRNRAP. This CDR3 reads CASGFATSEEETQYF. The CDR3 DNA is TGTGCTAGTGGTTTTGCGACTAGTGAAGAAGAGACCCAGTACTTC. The full variable domain, completed using reference TRBV12-5 and TRBJ2-5, is DARVTQTPRHKVTEMGQEVTMRCQPILGHNTVFWYRQTMMQGLELLAYFRNRAPLDDSGMPKDRFSAEMPDATLATLKIQPSEPRDSAVYFCASGFATSEEETQYFGPGTRLLVL.

This chain links TRBV5-5 with TRBJ1-2, with TRBD1 matching over 8 bases. This CDR3 region has 14 residues. The germline CDR1 and CDR2 sequences are SGHKS and YYEKEE (reference sequence). The ends lost 10 bases at V and 8 bases at J; junction bases unmatched: 16. The CDR3 DNA follows: TGTGCCTGCAATCCGGGACAGGTATCTGGAGGCTACACCTTC. Protein product: CACNPGQVSGGYTF.

This clonotype has more than one count but fewer than ten. J is TRBJ1-4 and V is TRBV27; 7 bases fit TRBD1. This CDR3 contains 13 residues. Trimming took 4 bases from V and 7 from J; bases not matched to a gene: 3. Germline loops: CDR1 MNHEY, CDR2 SMNVEV (reference sequence). CDR3 bases: TGTGCCAGCAGTTCGACAGGGATTGAAAAACTGTTTTTT. It encodes CASSSTGIEKLFF.

This chain links TRBV14 with TRBJ1-3; D ambiguous. Germline V gene data show CDR1 as SGHDN and CDR2 as FVKESK. Trimming pared 1 base from V and 0 bases from J, leaving 10 bases between. The CDR3 is 16 amino acids. CDR3 sequence reads: CASSQAWGLSGNTIYF. CDR3 sequence (DNA): TGTGCCAGCAGCCAAGCCTGGGGTCTCTCTGGAAACACCATATATTTT.

This CDR3 is CASSPGLVGNGYTF. The CDR3 nucleotides read TGTGCCAGCAGCCCGGGACTAGTGGGCAATGGCTACACCTTC. The rearrangement links TRBV7-9 to TRBJ1-2; a possible D gene is TRBD1 (5 bases). The CDR3 has 14 residues. CDR1 and CDR2 (germline): SEHNR, FQNEAQ (reference sequence). V was pared by 5 bases and J by 6 bases, with 16 bases between.

At least ten counts were recorded for this clonotype. The chain carries TRBV2 and TRBJ2-7; 12 bases line up with TRBD2. The V gene's germline CDR1 is SNHLY and CDR2 FYNNEI. Trimming took 2 bases from V and 7 from J; bases not matched to a gene: 9. The CDR3 runs to 16 residues. DNA for the CDR3: TGTGCCAGCAGTGAACCTCGACTAGCGGGAGAAGGGGAGCAGTACTTC. It translates to CASSEPRLAGEGEQYF.

This clonotype has a count of ten or more. The rearrangement joins TRBV7-2 to TRBJ1-2; 8 positions agree with TRBD1. Per germline, CDR1 SGHTA and CDR2 FQGNSA. The V and J ends lost 4 bases and 4 bases, in that order; junction bases with no gene match: 5. This CDR3 contains 14 residues. The CDR3 spells CASSSNRGIYGYTF. The CDR3 region has the DNA TGTGCCAGCAGCTCGAACAGGGGGATCTATGGCTACACCTTC.

The J gene is TRBJ1-1, the V gene TRBV7-6; tentative D call: TRBD1 (5 bases). This CDR3 is 13 amino acids long. CDR1 SGHVS and CDR2 FNYEAQ come from the germline V gene. With 6 bases removed from V and 3 bases from J, the gap between germline ends came to 11 bases. CDR3 sequence: CASSNPGHTEAFF. Here the CDR3 DNA reads TGTGCCAGCAGTAACCCGGGACACACTGAAGCTTTCTTT. The full variable domain, rest sourced from reference TRBV7-6 and TRBJ1-1, is GAGVSQSPRYKVTKRGQDVALRCDPISGHVSLYWYRQALGQGPEFLTYFNYEAQQDKSGLPNDRFSAERPEGSISTLTIQRTEQRDSAMYRCASSNPGHTEAFFGQGTRLTVV.

The chain has TRBV7-3 and TRBJ2-7, with TRBD1 matching 11 bases. The CDR3 consists of 15 residues. After removal of 5 bases from V and 2 bases from J, the junction contained 5 bases not matched to a gene. CDR1 SGHTA and CDR2 FQGTGA come from the germline V gene. Here the CDR3 DNA reads TGTGCCAGCAGCCCGGGACAGGGGGGTCCCTACGAGCAGTACTTC. Protein product: CASSPGQGGPYEQYF.

This clonotype was seen many times. This chain joins TRBV14 and TRBJ1-1; D remains ambiguous. The germline CDR1 and CDR2 sequences are SGHDN and FVKESK. This CDR3 spans 16 amino acids. V was clipped by 0 bases and J by 1 base, with 12 bases between them. The CDR3 DNA sequence: TGTGCCAGCAGCCAAGATCGAGGGTTCGGGAACACTGAAGCTTTCTTT. It is translated as CASSQDRGFGNTEAFF.

This chain uses TRBV6-6 with TRBJ1-1, with D tentatively TRBD1 (5 bases). Per the germline V gene, CDR1 is MNHNY and CDR2 is SVGAGI (reference sequence). The CDR3 contains 15 residues. The V end lost 5 bases, the J end lost 2 bases, and 15 bases lay between the germline ends. The CDR3 nucleotides read TGTGCCAGCAGTCCTGCGGCAGGGTCCAACACTGAAGCTTTCTTT. It encodes CASSPAAGSNTEAFF.

Concerning this clonotype itself: At one end, the junction sequence differs from germline, possibly due to a read error. The chain carries TRBV2 and TRBJ2-7, with D perhaps assigned TRBD1 or TRBD2 (5 bases each). The CDR3 is 15 residues long. The germline gives CDR1 SNHLY, CDR2 FYNNEI. This chain's CDR3 is CASSEKSYGAYERYF. CDR3 sequence (DNA): TGTGCCAGCAGTGAGAAGTCCTACGGGGCTTACGAGCGGTACTTC.

This clonotype has a count of ten or more. The V gene is TRBV7-2, the J gene TRBJ1-1, with TRBD1 identical over 9 bases. V lost 3 bases to trimming and J lost 4 bases; unmatched junction nucleotides: 9. The CDR3 is 16 amino acids. Germline values: CDR1 SGHTA, CDR2 FQGNSA. CDR3: CASSLGPGQGTTEAFF. The CDR3, as DNA: TGTGCCAGCAGCTTGGGACCGGGACAGGGTACCACTGAAGCTTTCTTT. Full variable domain (outside the CDR3, taken from reference TRBV7-2 and TRBJ1-1): GAGVSQSPSNKVTEKGKDVELRCDPISGHTALYWYRQSLGQGLEFLIYFQGNSAPDKSGLPSDRFSAERTGGSVSTLTIQRTQQEDSAVYLCASSLGPGQGTTEAFFGQGTRLTVV.